Listed below are T cell receptor beta chains from one sample, sequenced in a study of identical twins. TCRdb re-derived calls from the 5' RACE reads in MiXCR, one entry per CDR3 protein. The top ten clones hold approximately 0.52% of a sample with about 530,000 distinct CDR3 sequences, 20% to 25% of them seen once. These same data were also listed under a study on yellow fever vaccine responses in identical twins.

The sample taken for sequencing was CD4+ T cells sorted from blood. The source is a woman in her late teens or twenties in good health. Both conserved end residues are part of each CDR3. Fields, in order: clone size, D gene, V gene, J gene, CDR3 DNA, CDR3 protein. A D gene is named only where the DNA matches it firmly. Some rows have no size entry. The others give once, few or many, or a class for an expanded clone.

clone size: .; D gene: .; V gene: TRBV7-6; J gene: TRBJ2-3; CDR3 DNA: TGTGCCAGCAGCTTAGCCTCATCGGGGGGCACAGATACGCAGTATTTT; CDR3 protein: CASSLASSGGTDTQYF
clone size: .; D gene: .; V gene: TRBV20-1; J gene: TRBJ1-2; CDR3 DNA: TGCAGTGCTACCACAGGGACGTCCTATGGCTACACCTTC; CDR3 protein: CSATTGTSYGYTF
clone size: .; D gene: TRBD1; V gene: TRBV15; J gene: TRBJ2-5; CDR3 DNA: TGTGCCACCAGCAGAAAACAGGGGGAGACCCAGTACTTC; CDR3 protein: CATSRKQGETQYF
clone size: .; D gene: TRBD1; V gene: TRBV15; J gene: TRBJ2-1; CDR3 DNA: TGTGCCACCAGCAGGTGGGACAGCTACAATGAGCAGTTCTTC; CDR3 protein: CATSRWDSYNEQFF
clone size: .; D gene: .; V gene: TRBV6-1; J gene: TRBJ2-5; CDR3 DNA: TGTGCCAGCAGTGGACAGGCCCTTGGGGAGACCCAGTACTTC; CDR3 protein: CASSGQALGETQYF
clone size: .; D gene: TRBD1; V gene: TRBV29-1; J gene: TRBJ2-2; CDR3 DNA: TGCAGCGTTTCCGGGGGACAGGGAGTCACCGGGGAGCTGTTTTTT; CDR3 protein: CSVSGGQGVTGELFF
clone size: .; D gene: TRBD1; V gene: TRBV6-1; J gene: TRBJ2-6; CDR3 DNA: TGTGCCAGCAGTATTCAGGGGGCTGGGGCCAACGTCCTGACTTTC; CDR3 protein: CASSIQGAGANVLTF
clone size: .; D gene: .; V gene: TRBV15; J gene: TRBJ2-4; CDR3 DNA: TGTGCCACCAGCAGAGACTATAGGACGGACAAAAACATTCAGTACTTC; CDR3 protein: CATSRDYRTDKNIQYF
clone size: few; D gene: TRBD2; V gene: TRBV5-5; J gene: TRBJ2-3; CDR3 DNA: TGTGCCAGCAGCCACCTCGTGGGAGGGATCACAGATACGCAGTATTTT; CDR3 protein: CASSHLVGGITDTQYF
clone size: few; D gene: .; V gene: TRBV12-3/TRBV12-4; J gene: TRBJ1-2; CDR3 DNA: TGTGCCAGCGCTCTGGGACGGATCCTTAACTATGGCTACACCTTC; CDR3 protein: CASALGRILNYGYTF
clone size: few; D gene: .; V gene: TRBV24-1; J gene: TRBJ1-2; CDR3 DNA: TGTGCCACCAGTGATCGAAACTATGGCTACACCTTC; CDR3 protein: CATSDRNYGYTF
clone size: .; D gene: .; V gene: TRBV18; J gene: TRBJ1-4; CDR3 DNA: TGTGCCAGCTCACTTTCGCTTAATGAAAAACTGTTTTTT; CDR3 protein: CASSLSLNEKLFF
clone size: .; D gene: .; V gene: TRBV29-1; J gene: TRBJ1-2; CDR3 DNA: TGCAGCGTTCAGAGTGGAGACTATGGCTACACCTTC; CDR3 protein: CSVQSGDYGYTF
clone size: .; D gene: .; V gene: TRBV7-2; J gene: TRBJ2-5; CDR3 DNA: TGTGCCAGCAGCTTTAGGGGTTTAGGGCAAGAGACCCAGTACTTC; CDR3 protein: CASSFRGLGQETQYF
clone size: .; D gene: TRBD2; V gene: TRBV5-1; J gene: TRBJ2-3; CDR3 DNA: TGCGCCAGCAGCCCCCTCATAGCGGGGACCACAGATACGCAGTATTTT; CDR3 protein: CASSPLIAGTTDTQYF
clone size: .; D gene: TRBD2; V gene: TRBV7-3; J gene: TRBJ2-1; CDR3 DNA: TGTGCCAGCAGCTTAACGGTTGGGCTAGCGGGAGGGTCTAAGAATGAGCAGTTCTTC; CDR3 protein: CASSLTVGLAGGSKNEQFF
clone size: .; D gene: .; V gene: TRBV5-1; J gene: TRBJ2-6; CDR3 DNA: TGCGCCAGCAGCTTACAGAGTGAAGGGGCCAACGTCCTGACTTTC; CDR3 protein: CASSLQSEGANVLTF
clone size: few; D gene: .; V gene: TRBV5-1; J gene: TRBJ2-1; CDR3 DNA: TGCGCCAGTACTCATGGAGTCTTAGATGAGCAGTTCTTC; CDR3 protein: CASTHGVLDEQFF
clone size: .; D gene: .; V gene: TRBV20-1; J gene: TRBJ1-5; CDR3 DNA: TGCAGTGCTAGCGGGGGGGACGGACGCAATCAGCCCCAGCATTTT; CDR3 protein: CSASGGDGRNQPQHF
clone size: .; D gene: .; V gene: TRBV5-1; J gene: TRBJ2-5; CDR3 DNA: TGCGCCAGCAGCTTGGGGGAGTGGGAGACCCAGTACTTC; CDR3 protein: CASSLGEWETQYF
clone size: few; D gene: TRBD2; V gene: TRBV20-1; J gene: TRBJ2-3; CDR3 DNA: TGCAGTGCTAGAGGGACTAGCGGGAGCCCAGATACGCAGTATTTT; CDR3 protein: CSARGTSGSPDTQYF
clone size: few; D gene: .; V gene: TRBV10-3; J gene: TRBJ2-3; CDR3 DNA: TGTGCCACCAGACCGGGACCAGGCACAGATACGCAGTATTTT; CDR3 protein: CATRPGPGTDTQYF
clone size: .; D gene: TRBD2; V gene: TRBV27; J gene: TRBJ2-7; CDR3 DNA: TGTGCCAGCAGTTTAGACGCGGGAGGAACAAGCTACGAGCAGTACTTC; CDR3 protein: CASSLDAGGTSYEQYF
clone size: .; D gene: .; V gene: TRBV10-3; J gene: TRBJ2-5; CDR3 DNA: TGTGCCATCAGTGAGCCGGCTAGAGAGGGCCAAGAGACCCAGTACTTC; CDR3 protein: CAISEPAREGQETQYF
clone size: .; D gene: TRBD2; V gene: TRBV28; J gene: TRBJ2-3; CDR3 DNA: TGTGCCAGCAGTTCACTAGCGGGAGGGGGAGATACGCAGTATTTT; CDR3 protein: CASSSLAGGGDTQYF
clone size: .; D gene: .; V gene: TRBV25-1; J gene: TRBJ1-1; CDR3 DNA: TGTGCCAGCAGTGTGACAGCTGGAAGAGCTTTCTTT; CDR3 protein: CASSVTAGRAFF
clone size: few; D gene: .; V gene: TRBV12-3/TRBV12-4; J gene: TRBJ2-2; CDR3 DNA: TGTGCCAGCACTTCGGGGGCCGGGGAGCTGTTTTTT; CDR3 protein: CASTSGAGELFF
clone size: .; D gene: .; V gene: TRBV6-6; J gene: TRBJ2-1; CDR3 DNA: TGTGCCAGCAGTTTGATCTCCTACAATGAGCAGTTCTTC; CDR3 protein: CASSLISYNEQFF
clone size: many; D gene: .; V gene: TRBV4-1; J gene: TRBJ2-5; CDR3 DNA: TGCGCCAGCAGCCAGTACCTTGCGGGTCCCTACCAAGAGACCCAGTACTTC; CDR3 protein: CASSQYLAGPYQETQYF
clone size: few; D gene: .; V gene: TRBV4-1; J gene: TRBJ2-1; CDR3 DNA: TGCGCCAGCAGCCCGGGACTCCCCCGGGACCTGGGGAATGAGCAGTTCTTC; CDR3 protein: CASSPGLPRDLGNEQFF
clone size: many; D gene: TRBD2; V gene: TRBV28; J gene: TRBJ2-1; CDR3 DNA: TGTGCCAGCAGTTTAGGGCTAGCGGGGAACAATGAGCAGTTCTTC; CDR3 protein: CASSLGLAGNNEQFF
clone size: few; D gene: .; V gene: TRBV7-9; J gene: TRBJ2-4; CDR3 DNA: TGTGCCAGCAGCTTAGAGGTTGGGGAACTAGCCAAAAACATTCAGTACTTC; CDR3 protein: CASSLEVGELAKNIQYF
clone size: .; D gene: .; V gene: TRBV10-3; J gene: TRBJ2-2; CDR3 DNA: TGTGCCATCAGTGATTCCACCTACACCGGGGAGCTGTTTTTT; CDR3 protein: CAISDSTYTGELFF
clone size: .; D gene: TRBD1; V gene: TRBV28; J gene: TRBJ2-2; CDR3 DNA: TGTGCCAGCAGATTTCCGAGACAGGGGTGGAACGGGGAGCTGTTTTTT; CDR3 protein: CASRFPRQGWNGELFF
clone size: few; D gene: .; V gene: TRBV9; J gene: TRBJ2-1; CDR3 DNA: TGTGCCAGCAGCGTAGAGGGGGAGGGGTACAATGAGCAGTTCTTC; CDR3 protein: CASSVEGEGYNEQFF
clone size: .; D gene: .; V gene: TRBV7-3; J gene: TRBJ2-1; CDR3 DNA: TGTGCCAGCAGCTTAGGGCTAGCGGAGGGGGATGAGCAGTTCTTC; CDR3 protein: CASSLGLAEGDEQFF
clone size: .; D gene: .; V gene: TRBV20-1; J gene: TRBJ1-2; CDR3 DNA: TGCAGTGCTTTAGGGGCGCAGGGCTATGGCTACACCTTC; CDR3 protein: CSALGAQGYGYTF
clone size: many; D gene: .; V gene: TRBV12-3/TRBV12-4; J gene: TRBJ2-1; CDR3 DNA: TGTGCCAGCAGTTCCGGGAATAGCTACAATGAGCAGTTCTTC; CDR3 protein: CASSSGNSYNEQFF
clone size: many; D gene: .; V gene: TRBV3-1; J gene: TRBJ2-3; CDR3 DNA: TGTGCCAGCAGCCAAGACGGTACTAGCACAGATACGCAGTATTTT; CDR3 protein: CASSQDGTSTDTQYF
clone size: .; D gene: TRBD1; V gene: TRBV29-1; J gene: TRBJ1-1; CDR3 DNA: TGCAGCCCCCTTTGGGGGACAGGGAGGTGCGGCACTGAAGCTTTCTTT; CDR3 protein: CSPLWGTGRCGTEAFF
clone size: .; D gene: .; V gene: TRBV5-1; J gene: TRBJ1-6; CDR3 DNA: TGCGCCAGCAGCCCGACTTTTCAGAGCGGTAATTCACCCCTCCACTTT; CDR3 protein: CASSPTFQSGNSPLHF
clone size: few; D gene: TRBD1; V gene: TRBV24-1; J gene: TRBJ2-1; CDR3 DNA: TGTGCCACCAGTGATTCCAGGGGGTTTGAGCAGTTCTTC; CDR3 protein: CATSDSRGFEQFF
clone size: .; D gene: TRBD2; V gene: TRBV10-3; J gene: TRBJ2-7; CDR3 DNA: TGTGCCATCAGTGGAGCCCAGCGGGATTGGTACGAGCAGTACTTC; CDR3 protein: CAISGAQRDWYEQYF
clone size: .; D gene: .; V gene: TRBV19; J gene: TRBJ2-1; CDR3 DNA: TGTGCCAGTAGTACCCCTAGCGTATCCTACAATGAGCAGTTCTTC; CDR3 protein: CASSTPSVSYNEQFF
clone size: .; D gene: .; V gene: TRBV12-3/TRBV12-4; J gene: TRBJ2-5; CDR3 DNA: TGTGCCAGCAGCCAAGACTCGTGGGAGACCCAGTACTTC; CDR3 protein: CASSQDSWETQYF
clone size: few; D gene: TRBD1; V gene: TRBV4-1; J gene: TRBJ2-5; CDR3 DNA: TGCGCCAGCAGCCAAGATTGGGGGAATCCGGGACAGGAAAAAGAGACCCAGTACTTC; CDR3 protein: CASSQDWGNPGQEKETQYF
clone size: few; D gene: TRBD2; V gene: TRBV5-1; J gene: TRBJ2-1; CDR3 DNA: TGCGCCAGCAGCTTGATAGCGGGAGTAAGGTACAATGAGCAGTTCTTC; CDR3 protein: CASSLIAGVRYNEQFF
clone size: .; D gene: .; V gene: TRBV6-6; J gene: TRBJ1-1; CDR3 DNA: TGTGCCAGCAACCCGGGACAAACCAAGAAAGCTTTCTTT; CDR3 protein: CASNPGQTKKAFF
clone size: .; D gene: .; V gene: TRBV2; J gene: TRBJ2-3; CDR3 DNA: TGTGCCAGCAGCGGGATGCGGAGCACAGATACGCAGTATTTT; CDR3 protein: CASSGMRSTDTQYF
clone size: .; D gene: TRBD1; V gene: TRBV28; J gene: TRBJ2-2; CDR3 DNA: TGTGCCAGCATAGATTACAGGGGCCAGTCTGGGACCGGGGAGCTGTTTTTT; CDR3 protein: CASIDYRGQSGTGELFF
clone size: .; D gene: .; V gene: TRBV14; J gene: TRBJ2-7; CDR3 DNA: TGTGCCAGCAGCCAAGAGGTCTGGGGGCTAGGGGACGAGCAGTACTTC; CDR3 protein: CASSQEVWGLGDEQYF
clone size: .; D gene: .; V gene: TRBV12-3/TRBV12-4; J gene: TRBJ2-1; CDR3 DNA: TGTGCCAGCAGCCGGACGGAGACCTACAATGAGCAGTTCTTC; CDR3 protein: CASSRTETYNEQFF
clone size: .; D gene: .; V gene: TRBV29-1; J gene: TRBJ2-1; CDR3 DNA: TGCAGCGGGCGGACCAACTCTTACAATGAGCAGTTCTTC; CDR3 protein: CSGRTNSYNEQFF
clone size: few; D gene: TRBD1; V gene: TRBV6-2/TRBV6-3; J gene: TRBJ2-3; CDR3 DNA: TGTGCCAGCAGGGCAGGGGGCAGGACAGATACGCAGTATTTT; CDR3 protein: CASRAGGRTDTQYF